The present T cell receptor (beta chain) was sequenced within a study of Graves' ophthalmopathy and Graves' hyperthyroidism. Study summary: Samples of peripheral blood were obtained at initial diagnosis, prior to treatment of any kind.

The CDR3 contains 14 residues. V was trimmed by 5 bases and J by 2 bases, leaving 12 bases between them. Looked up from germline, CDR1 is SEHNR and CDR2 is FQNEAQ (reference sequence). Exclusion covered patients with other autoimmune diseases or uncontrolled infections (as well as pregnancy or lactation). Beta-chain TCR CDR3 regions were amplified from RNA transcripts. Second-round multiplex PCR came after first-round RT-PCR with HTBI primers. Each CDR3 protein gets one entry after TCRdb re-called the multiplex PCR reads with MiXCR. This sample has over 650,000 distinct CDR3 sequences, with under 50% found just once.

Sample: peripheral blood. This receptor was identified in an adult man with Graves' ophthalmopathy. This chain links TRBV7-9 with TRBJ2-5, with a weak D call TRBD2 (5 bases). This CDR3 reads CASSPGNYQETQYF. DNA of the CDR3: TGTGCCAGCAGCCCCGGGAACTATCAAGAGACCCAGTACTTC.